These 20 T cell receptor beta chains originate from one sample sequenced in a study of blood T cell repertoires in COVID-19. Sequencing used immunoSEQ multiplex PCR; TCRdb keeps in-frame clones, though not all of them. The table records 250,000 to 300,000 clones, 65% to 90% of them present only once. Sample: peripheral blood. Receptors originate from a man aged 50 or older with active or convalescent COVID-19.

The rearrangement uses TRBV7-9 and TRBJ2-1; no definite D call. Trimming removed 8 bases from V and 0 bases from J, with 14 bases in between. From germline, CDR1 is SEHNR and CDR2 FQNEAQ (reference sequence). The CDR3 totals 15 residues. DNA of the CDR3: TGTGCCAGCGGCCCCGGGTCCGGCTCCTACAATGAGCAGTTCTTC. Amino acids: CASGPGSGSYNEQFF.

The gene calls are TRBV3-1 (or the pseudogene TRBV3-2) and TRBJ1-2; no firm D call. The length of the CDR3 is 14 residues. With 2 bases removed from V and 3 bases from J, the gap between germline ends came to 10 bases. The germline V gene encodes CDR1 LGHDT and CDR2 YNNKEL (reference sequence). As DNA, the CDR3 is TGTGCCAGCAGCCAATGGCAGCTAGACTATGGCTACACCTTC. Encoded protein: CASSQWQLDYGYTF.

This chain uses TRBV3-1 (or the pseudogene TRBV3-2) with TRBJ2-5; no definite D call. With 4 bases removed from V and 4 bases from J, the gap between germline ends came to 4 bases. The CDR3 runs to 11 residues. In germline, CDR1 is LGHDT, CDR2 YNNKEL (reference sequence). This CDR3 is CASSRLETQYF. In nucleotides, the CDR3 is TGTGCCAGCAGCCGACTAGAGACCCAGTACTTC.

J is TRBJ1-4 and V is TRBV7-9; 12 positions match TRBD1. CDR3 length equals 16 residues. After removal of 1 base from V and 7 bases from J, the junction contained 4 bases not matched to a gene. Germline lookup yields CDR1 SEHNR and CDR2 FQNEAQ (reference sequence). The CDR3 is CASSLGDRGRGEKLFF. The CDR3, as DNA: TGTGCCAGCAGCTTAGGGGACAGGGGGCGTGGTGAAAAACTGTTTTTT. Complete variable domain (other parts from reference TRBV7-9 and TRBJ1-4): DTGVSQNPRHKITKRGQNVTFRCDPISEHNRLYWYRQTLGQGPEFLTYFQNEAQLEKSRLLSDRFSAERPKGSFSTLEIQRTEQGDSAMYLCASSLGDRGRGEKLFFGSGTQLSVL.

The genes are TRBV28 and TRBJ1-3; D not resolved. Trimming took off 1 base at V and 4 bases at J, with 14 bases between the two ends. The germline gives CDR1 MDHEN, CDR2 SYDVKM. The CDR3 sequence is 16 residues long. The CDR3 loop reads CASSLSATRAGNTIYF. CDR3 DNA sequence: TGTGCCAGCAGTTTATCAGCGACCCGAGCGGGAAACACCATATATTTT.

The chain joins TRBV7-3 to TRBJ2-3, with 7 bases fitting TRBD2. V trimming: 2 bases; J trimming: 4 bases; junction bases outside the gene matches: 3. The CDR3 is 14 residues long. Germline CDR1 and CDR2: SGHTA and FQGTGA. This CDR3 reads CASSLVGGSDTQYF. The CDR3 DNA sequence: TGTGCCAGCAGCTTAGTCGGGGGGTCAGATACGCAGTATTTT.

This chain joins TRBV24-1 and TRBJ2-1; 10 bases are a match to TRBD2. Germline CDR1 KGHDR, CDR2 SFDVKD. The CDR3 extends over 18 amino acids. V shed 3 bases, J shed 8 bases, and the junction held 15 bases outside the gene matches. CDR3 nucleotides: TGTGCCACCAGTGATCCCGTGGGAGCGGGAGGGAGGGACGATGAGCAGTTCTTC. Translated: CATSDPVGAGGRDDEQFF.

The genes are TRBV12-5 and TRBJ1-1, with TRBD1 matching 8 bases. Unmatched junction bases numbered 3, after V lost 0 bases and J lost 9 bases. Germline lookup yields CDR1 LGHNT and CDR2 FRNRAP. The CDR3 runs 13 residues. The chain's CDR3 is CASGLVGTGQAFF. The CDR3 DNA reads TGTGCTAGTGGTTTGGTTGGGACAGGCCAAGCTTTCTTT. Supplemented by reference TRBV12-5 and TRBJ1-1, the full variable domain reads DARVTQTPRHKVTEMGQEVTMRCQPILGHNTVFWYRQTMMQGLELLAYFRNRAPLDDSGMPKDRFSAEMPDATLATLKIQPSEPRDSAVYFCASGLVGTGQAFFGQGTRLTVV.

J is TRBJ1-4 and V is TRBV5-5; 7 nucleotides align to TRBD1. The junction had 9 bases not matched to a gene; V was cut back by 3 bases and J by 4 bases. This CDR3 has 16 residues. Germline V CDR1 and CDR2: SGHKS, YYEKEE (reference sequence). The CDR3 sequence: CASSSGLDRINEKLFF. The CDR3 DNA sequence: TGTGCCAGCAGCTCGGGTTTGGACAGGATTAATGAAAAACTGTTTTTT.

The gene calls are TRBV7-2 and TRBJ2-7; D uncertain. The CDR3 is 15 amino acids. The germline V gene encodes CDR1 SGHTA and CDR2 FQGNSA. Trimming pared 4 bases from V and 6 bases from J, leaving 19 bases between. The CDR3 here is CASSYLVELLSEQYF. CDR3 coding DNA: TGTGCCAGCAGCTACCTCGTCGAACTCCTCTCCGAGCAGTACTTC.

Comment on this clone: In the same sample, other DNA sequences code for this CDR3. The chain carries TRBV6-5 and TRBJ2-1, with TRBD2 matching over 7 bases. Germline loops: CDR1 MNHEY, CDR2 SVGAGI. V was pared by 8 bases and J by 0 bases, with 1 base of the junction left unmatched. There are 13 residues in the CDR3. In DNA, the CDR3 is TGTGCCAGCGGGAGGGACTCCTACAATGAGCAGTTCTTC. Its translation is CASGRDSYNEQFF.

This clone was counted a few times. The V call is TRBV4-1, the J call TRBJ1-1; the match to TRBD1 covers 8 bases. The V and J ends lost 1 base and 0 bases, in that order; junction bases with no gene match: 1. Germline values: CDR1 MGHRA, CDR2 YSYEKL. This CDR3 has 15 amino acids. In nucleotides, the CDR3 is TGCGCCAGCAGCCAAGGACAGGGGTTGAACACTGAAGCTTTCTTT. Encoded protein: CASSQGQGLNTEAFF.

The chain employs TRBV7-8 and TRBJ2-4, with TRBD1 identical over 7 bases. The ends lost 1 base at V and 3 bases at J; junction bases unmatched: 6. This CDR3 contains 16 residues. Germline loops: CDR1 SGHVS, CDR2 FQNEAQ. CDR3 nucleotide sequence: TGTGCCAGCAGCTTAGTGAGGACAGGAAACAAAAACATTCAGTACTTC. Encoded protein: CASSLVRTGNKNIQYF.

This rearrangement joins TRBV4-2 to TRBJ2-7, with 8 positions matching TRBD1. Trimming removed 1 base from V and 2 bases from J; junction bases left unmatched: 4. The CDR3 sequence is 15 residues long. CDR1 and CDR2 from the germline V gene are LGHNA and YNFKEQ. DNA of the CDR3: TGTGCCAGCAGCCAAGGGACAGGGCCAGCCTACGAGCAGTACTTC. Protein: CASSQGTGPAYEQYF.

The chain uses TRBV29-1 and TRBJ1-5; perhaps TRBD1 as D (5 bases). The germline CDR1 and CDR2 sequences are SQVTM and ANQGSEA. The CDR3 has 13 residues. Trimming pared 6 bases from V and 3 bases from J, leaving 12 bases between. Here the CDR3 DNA reads TGCAGCGTGTCAAAAGGGGTCAATCAGCCCCAGCATTTT. Its protein is CSVSKGVNQPQHF.

The chain couples TRBV3-1 (or the pseudogene TRBV3-2) to TRBJ1-2; 8 bases match TRBD1. The CDR3 covers 16 residues. V dropped 4 bases and J dropped 0; count of bases not matched to a gene: 7. Germline CDR1 and CDR2: LGHDT and YNNKEL (reference sequence). CDR3: CASSPLRTGTNYGYTF. The DNA of the CDR3 is TGTGCCAGCAGCCCCCTAAGGACAGGGACTAACTATGGCTACACCTTC.

The J gene is TRBJ2-1, the V gene TRBV6-2 or TRBV6-3, with TRBD1 as a possible D gene (5 bases). In germline, CDR1 is MNHEY, CDR2 SVGEGT. V lost 6 bases and J lost 12, with 18 bases in between. The CDR3 is 13 residues long. The CDR3 sequence is CASSPRVVGVQFF. The CDR3 DNA sequence: TGTGCCAGCAGCCCTCGGGTCGTAGGGGTGCAGTTCTTC.

The chain's CDR3 is CAWGLSGALLGPSGTQYF. The CDR3 DNA sequence: TGTGCCTGGGGTCTAAGTGGGGCCCTTTTGGGTCCCTCAGGGACCCAGTACTTC. This chain connects TRBV30 to TRBJ2-5; a weak D match, TRBD1 (5 bases). This CDR3 spans 18 amino acids. Germline V gene lookup returns CDR1 GTSNPN and CDR2 SVGIG (reference sequence). The germline V and J ends were trimmed by 5 bases and 7 bases, with 32 bases remaining between them. Combining the CDR3 with reference TRBV30 and TRBJ2-5 gives the whole variable domain SQTIHQWPATLVQPVGSPLSLECTVEGTSNPNLYWYRQAAGRGLQLLFYSVGIGQISSEVPQNLSASRPQDRQFILSSKKLLLSDSGFYLCAWGLSGALLGPSGTQYFGPGTRLLVL.

This clone came up once. The chain joins TRBV7-2 to TRBJ2-1, with 9 bases that match TRBD2. J gave up 0 bases and V 1 base, and 1 base lay outside the gene matches. Germline CDR1 SGHTA, CDR2 FQGNSA. The CDR3 has 16 residues. The CDR3 reads CASSLGGRDSYNEQFF. CDR3 nucleotide sequence: TGTGCCAGCAGCTTAGGCGGGAGGGACTCCTACAATGAGCAGTTCTTC.

The V call is TRBV6-1, the J call TRBJ1-2, with 7 bases aligning to TRBD1. CDR3 length: 14 residues. In germline, CDR1 is MNHNS, CDR2 SASEGT. After removal of 1 base from V and 6 bases from J, the junction contained 5 bases not matched to a gene. CDR3: CASSEGTGWNGYTF. In DNA, the CDR3 is TGTGCCAGCAGTGAAGGGACAGGCTGGAATGGCTACACCTTC.